This record covers a single TCR beta chain. The CDR3 covers 13 residues. V lost 9 bases to trimming and J lost 1 base, with 10 bases between them. The germline V gene has CDR1 SNHLY and CDR2 FYNNEI. Only in-frame clones appear in the TCRdb table, and some are missing; sequencing was by immunoSEQ multiplex PCR. The sample consists of just under 45,000 clones, roughly 96% of them appearing once. This record comes from a study of technical replicates of blood from several donors. Specimen: T cells isolated from PBMCs. The chain uses TRBV2 and TRBJ1-3, with D perhaps matching TRBD1 (5 bases). The receptor was isolated from a human donor in good health. CDR3 amino acids: CASKTGSGNTIYF. The DNA of the CDR3 is TGTGCCAGTAAAACAGGTTCTGGAAACACCATATATTTT.